These 11 T cell receptor beta chains came from one sample sequenced in a study of shared T cell receptors in the human thymus. Method: immunoSEQ multiplex PCR; TCRdb's copy keeps in-frame clones and lacks some. The sample yields more than 550,000 clones, 75% to 90% seen once. Separately, the same data were catalogued under a study of human thymus T cells.

Sequenced input: thymocytes. Receptors were obtained from a girl less than two years old with a congenital heart defect.

The rearrangement links TRBV7-6 to TRBJ2-5; no definite D call. Germline CDR1 reads SGHVS; CDR2 reads FNYEAQ. CDR3 length: 12 residues. With 0 bases removed from V and 4 bases from J, the gap between germline ends came to 3 bases. CDR3 DNA sequence: TGTGCCAGCAGCTTAGCGAGAGAGACCCAGTACTTC. It specifies CASSLARETQYF.

In its sample, this clone was seen once. V gene TRBV2 combines with J gene TRBJ2-7; 7 nucleotides align to TRBD2. Germline assignment: CDR1 SNHLY and CDR2 FYNNEI. The ends lost 7 bases at V and 1 base at J; junction bases unmatched: 10. The CDR3 is 15 amino acids. The CDR3 reads CASKVRLADSYEQYF. Written as DNA, the CDR3 is TGTGCCAGCAAAGTTAGGCTAGCGGATTCCTACGAGCAGTACTTC.

This clone was detected only a few times. The chain has TRBV19 and TRBJ1-3; D is ambiguous. The ends were cut back, 4 bases at V and 2 bases at J, with 9 bases in the middle. In germline, CDR1 is LNHDA, CDR2 SQIVND (reference sequence). The CDR3 spans 14 residues. The CDR3 nucleotides read TGTGCCAGTAGTAGTCGAATAGCTGGAAACACCATATATTTT. It yields the protein CASSSRIAGNTIYF.

The chain combines TRBV5-1 with TRBJ2-5; TRBD2 matches 7 bases. Trimming removed 0 bases from V and 2 bases from J; junction bases left unmatched: 10. The CDR3 totals 17 residues. Germline loops: CDR1 SGHRS, CDR2 YFSETQ. The CDR3, as DNA: TGCGCCAGCAGCTTGGGGCTCGACCGAGCGGGACAAGAGACCCAGTACTTC. Translation: CASSLGLDRAGQETQYF.

CDR3 coding DNA: TGCAGCGTTGGATGGGACAGGACTGGCGAGAAGCCCCAGCATTTT. As protein: CSVGWDRTGEKPQHF. The V gene is TRBV29-1, the J gene TRBJ1-5; 8 bases line up with TRBD1. V was pared by 4 bases and J by 8 bases, with 13 bases of the junction left unmatched. The germline gives CDR1 SQVTM, CDR2 ANQGSEA. CDR3 length: 15 amino acids.

A single count supports this clone. The rearrangement uses TRBV15 and TRBJ1-2; a weak D match, TRBD1 (6 bases). The germline CDR1 and CDR2 sequences are LNHNV and YYDKDF (reference sequence). V lost 5 bases, J lost 7 bases, and 29 bases lay in between. CDR3 length: 18 residues. The CDR3 DNA follows: TGTGCCACCAGCCCTCTCCGGCCCCAGGGGCCAGGGGAGGGTGGCTACACCTTC. Translating gives CATSPLRPQGPGEGGYTF.

This chain links TRBV29-1 with TRBJ1-1; 7 bases align to TRBD1. V was pared by 5 bases and J by 1 base, with 4 bases of the junction left unmatched. The CDR3 is made up of 13 amino acids. Germline CDR1 SQVTM, CDR2 ANQGSEA. As DNA, the CDR3 is TGCAGCGTTATGACAGGGCGGAACACTGAAGCTTTCTTT. Its translation: CSVMTGRNTEAFF.

Comments on this clone: Other DNA sequences in this sample translate to the same CDR3. This chain uses TRBV27 with TRBJ1-6; D gene uncertain. This CDR3 has 14 amino acids. Germline V CDR1 and CDR2: MNHEY, SMNVEV (reference sequence). The V end lost 6 bases, the J end lost 0 bases, and 6 bases lay between the germline ends. CDR3 nucleotide sequence: TGTGCCAGCAGCGGTAGCTCCTATAATTCACCCCTCCACTTT. Its translation is CASSGSSYNSPLHF.

The chain employs TRBV7-3 and TRBJ2-5; 8 nucleotides agree with TRBD1. J lost 3 bases, V lost 4 bases, and 1 base had no gene match. This CDR3 comprises 13 residues. Germline values: CDR1 SGHTA, CDR2 FQGTGA. CDR3 DNA: TGTGCCAGCAGCTCGGACAGGGAAGAGACCCAGTACTTC. It encodes CASSSDREETQYF.

The rearrangement links TRBV5-6 to TRBJ1-2; 10 bases agree with TRBD1. This CDR3 has 15 residues. J was trimmed by 6 bases and V by 4 bases; bases with no gene match: 9. The germline CDR1 and CDR2 sequences are SGHDT and YYEEEE. The chain's CDR3 is CASSHSGTGVHGYTF. Here the CDR3 DNA reads TGTGCCAGCAGCCATTCCGGGACAGGGGTCCATGGCTACACCTTC.

The rearrangement uses TRBV11-2 and TRBJ2-7; D perhaps matches TRBD2 (6 bases). V gave up 1 base and J gave up 0 bases, with 10 bases separating them. CDR1 is SGHAT, CDR2 FQNNGV, per germline. The CDR3 runs 15 residues. The CDR3 DNA reads TGTGCCAGCAGCTTAGTGGGACTTAACTCCTACGAGCAGTACTTC. It is translated as CASSLVGLNSYEQYF.